Listed below are T cell receptor beta chains from one sample, sequenced in a study of identifying expanded T cells in peripheral blood. Using immunoSEQ multiplex PCR, the repertoire was profiled, and TCRdb retains in-frame clones only, with some absent. The table lists about 81,000 clones, 84% of them singletons. Specimen: blood. Receptor source: a person between 18 and 75 years old in good health. CDR3s leave out the opening cysteine and the closing phenylalanine or tryptophan.

j_call,v_call,cdr3_aa
TRBJ2-2,TRBV18,ASSSGTGGTGELF
TRBJ1-3,TRBV7-9,ASSLDASGSTIY
TRBJ2-2,TRBV19,ASTRTGESTGELF
TRBJ2-7,TRBV5-1,ASSSWDRGELGQY
TRBJ2-1,TRBV27,ASSRTDPYNEQF
TRBJ2-2,TRBV7-2,ASSFTRYTGELF
TRBJ1-1,TRBV5-1,ASSIRQGPGNTEAF
TRBJ2-3,TRBV7-3,ASSFGGGDTDTQY
TRBJ1-1,TRBV5-1,ASSSTGGNTEAF
TRBJ1-2,TRBV19,ASQSGTGGSGYT
TRBJ2-6,TRBV28,ASGLASGANVLT
TRBJ2-7,TRBV7-6,ASSLAGSYEQY
TRBJ2-3,TRBV11-2,ASSLGSTSIDTQY
TRBJ2-7,TRBV18,ASSPPTPYYEQY
TRBJ2-4,TRBV9,ASSVARDGNIQY
.,TRBV5-1,ASSQASPYEQY
TRBJ2-5,TRBV12-5,ASGSGQDQETQY
TRBJ2-1,TRBV25-1,ASSWTGTGIYNEQF
TRBJ2-2,TRBV11-3,ASSSGAWDRGTGELF
TRBJ2-3,TRBV9,ASSVQERDTQY
TRBJ2-3,TRBV28,ASSFDRDSYTDTQY